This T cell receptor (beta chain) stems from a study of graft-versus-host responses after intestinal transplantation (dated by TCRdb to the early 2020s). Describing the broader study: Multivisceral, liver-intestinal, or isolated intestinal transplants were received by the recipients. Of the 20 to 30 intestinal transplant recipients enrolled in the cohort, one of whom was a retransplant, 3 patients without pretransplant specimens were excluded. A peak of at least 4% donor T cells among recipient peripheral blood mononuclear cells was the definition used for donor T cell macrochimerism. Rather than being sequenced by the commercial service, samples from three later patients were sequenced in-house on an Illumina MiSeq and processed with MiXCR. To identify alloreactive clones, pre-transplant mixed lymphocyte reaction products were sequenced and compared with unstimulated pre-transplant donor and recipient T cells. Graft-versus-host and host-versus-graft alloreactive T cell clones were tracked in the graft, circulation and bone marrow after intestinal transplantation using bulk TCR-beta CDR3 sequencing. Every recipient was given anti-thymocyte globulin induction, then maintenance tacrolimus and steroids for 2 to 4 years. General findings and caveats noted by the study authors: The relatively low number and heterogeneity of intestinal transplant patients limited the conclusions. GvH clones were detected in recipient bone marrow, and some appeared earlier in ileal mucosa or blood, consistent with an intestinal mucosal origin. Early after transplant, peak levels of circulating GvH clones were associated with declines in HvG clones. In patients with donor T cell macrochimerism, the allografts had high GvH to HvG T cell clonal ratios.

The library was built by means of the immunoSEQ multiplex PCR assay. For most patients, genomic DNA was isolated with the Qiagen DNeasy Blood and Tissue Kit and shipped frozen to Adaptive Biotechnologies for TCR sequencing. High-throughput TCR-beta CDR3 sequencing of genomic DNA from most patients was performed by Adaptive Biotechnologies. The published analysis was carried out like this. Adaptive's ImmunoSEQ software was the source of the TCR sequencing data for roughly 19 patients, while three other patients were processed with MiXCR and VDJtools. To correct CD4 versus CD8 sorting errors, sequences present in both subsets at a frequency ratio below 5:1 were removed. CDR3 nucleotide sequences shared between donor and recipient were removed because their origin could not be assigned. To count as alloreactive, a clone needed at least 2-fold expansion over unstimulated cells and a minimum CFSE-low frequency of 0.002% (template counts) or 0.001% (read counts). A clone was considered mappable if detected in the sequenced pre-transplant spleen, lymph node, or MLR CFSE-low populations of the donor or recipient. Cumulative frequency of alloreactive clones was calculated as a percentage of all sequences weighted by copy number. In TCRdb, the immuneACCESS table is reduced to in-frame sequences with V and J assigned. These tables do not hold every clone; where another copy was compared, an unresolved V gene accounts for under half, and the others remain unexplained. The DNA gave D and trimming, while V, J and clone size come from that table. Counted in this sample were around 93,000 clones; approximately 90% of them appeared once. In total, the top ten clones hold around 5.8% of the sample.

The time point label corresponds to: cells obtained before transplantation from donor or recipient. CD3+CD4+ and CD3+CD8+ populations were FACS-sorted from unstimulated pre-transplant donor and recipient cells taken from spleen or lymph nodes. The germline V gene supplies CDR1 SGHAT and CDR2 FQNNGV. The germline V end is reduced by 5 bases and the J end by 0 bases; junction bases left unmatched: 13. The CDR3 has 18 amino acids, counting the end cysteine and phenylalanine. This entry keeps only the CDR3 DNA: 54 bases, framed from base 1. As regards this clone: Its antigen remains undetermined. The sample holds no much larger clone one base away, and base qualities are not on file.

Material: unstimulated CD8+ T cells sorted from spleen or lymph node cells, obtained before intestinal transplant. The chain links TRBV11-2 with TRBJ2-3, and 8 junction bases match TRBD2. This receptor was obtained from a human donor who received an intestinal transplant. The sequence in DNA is TGTGCCAGCAGCGGTATAGCGGGGAGTGCTTCTAGCACAGATACGCAGTATTTT. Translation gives CASSGIAGSASSTDTQYF.